This TCR beta chain was profiled in a study of early T cells in non-severe SARS-CoV-2 infection (dated by TCRdb to about 2021). With regard to the full study: Because TCR sequencing relied on bulk RNA taken from unsorted whole blood, pairing of alpha and beta chains was not possible.

Set within a cohort of healthcare workers in London, UK, this nested case-control study involved weekly PCR testing of nasopharyngeal swabs along with blood sampling. Healthcare workers were recruited during the week of the UK lockdown, between 23 and 31 March 2020, and followed weekly for up to 16 weeks. What the authors observed across the whole study: Matching against VDJdb was skewed toward anti-spike CD8 responses, likely underestimated virus-specific expansions, and missed private and CD4 specificities.

In its sample, this clonotype was seen many times. What this receptor recognizes is not known. Within one base of it there is no much larger clone, and no base qualities were kept. The library came from 5' RACE. Sequencing was performed on a NextSeq 500. In the TCR library protocol, unique molecular identifiers were attached to individual cDNA molecules to correct for PCR bias and sequencing error. Both TCR alpha and beta chains were sequenced, and tight co-correlation was observed between alpha and beta sequence abundances in each sample. As for the authors' bioinformatics: Decombinator V4 was used to perform V gene, J gene and CDR3 annotation of TCR sequences. Expanded TCRs were defined as changing significantly between any two time points under a Poisson model with p below 0.0001. Abundances of TCRs were expressed as counts per million after normalisation to the total number of TCRs sequenced in each sample. MAIT TCRs were defined by TRAV1-2 paired with TRAJ12, TRAJ20 or TRAJ33, and iNKT TCRs by TRAV10 paired with TRAJ18. A search of VDJdb, accessed on 1 November 2021, was run for TCRs annotated to CMV, EBV and SARS-CoV-2, with TCRs annotated for multiple antigens excluded. The public sequencing data were trimmed at Q25 with fastp and processed into clonotypes with MiXCR by TCRdb, which kept only in-frame beta chains. Merged by CDR3 protein, the rows form single entries marked with the most common genes and DNA. TCRdb, not the authors, supplied the V and J calls. The sample table shows tens of thousands of distinct CDR3 sequences, and around 4% are seen once. The ten largest clones add up to under 13% of the sample.

The CDR1 and CDR2 encoded by the germline V gene (reference sequence) are SGHNT and YYREEE. Between the V and J ends, shortened by 7 bases and 2 bases respectively, the junction contains 6 bases. Spanning cysteine to phenylalanine, the CDR3 consists of 11 amino acids. Just CDR3 DNA is preserved here, 33 bases in frame from base 1. Recombination linked TRBV5-4 to TRBJ1-2, with the D segment identity uncertain. This TCR was recovered from an adult who was a healthcare worker with PCR-confirmed SARS-CoV-2 infection or an uninfected control (not recorded which). The sample was whole blood. The CDR3 reads CASGLNYGYTF. The DNA is TGTGCCAGCGGACTGAACTATGGCTACACCTTC.